Below are 27 T cell receptor beta chains sequenced from a single sample in a study of blood T cell repertoires in COVID-19. The data were produced by immunoSEQ multiplex PCR, yet TCRdb's version contains in-frame clones alone and is incomplete. Among over 250,000 clones listed, around 87% were seen once. The sample taken for sequencing was PBMCs or T cells enriched from blood (not recorded which). The receptors derive from a woman in her twenties or thirties who had recovered from COVID-19.

The chain links TRBV19 to TRBJ1-4, with 8 bases matching TRBD1. V was clipped by 5 bases and J by 6 bases; unmatched bases: 11. This CDR3 is 16 amino acids long. From germline, CDR1 is LNHDA and CDR2 SQIVND (reference sequence). CDR3 in amino acids: CASSSPHRGSDEKLFF. DNA for the CDR3: TGTGCCAGTAGTTCCCCTCACAGGGGGAGCGATGAAAAACTGTTTTTT.

The chain joins TRBV4-1 to TRBJ1-3; TRBD1 agrees at 7 bases. Germline CDR1 MGHRA, CDR2 YSYEKL. The V and J ends lost 5 bases and 2 bases, in that order; junction bases with no gene match: 9. The CDR3 is made up of 16 amino acids. The CDR3 protein is CASSVREGGTGNTIYF. The CDR3, as DNA: TGCGCCAGCAGCGTCAGGGAAGGGGGCACTGGAAACACCATATATTTT.

The chain uses TRBV7-7 and TRBJ2-1; tentatively, D is TRBD1 (5 bases). In germline, CDR1 is SSHAT, CDR2 FNYEAQ (reference sequence). The length of the CDR3 is 16 residues. V dropped 0 bases and J dropped 2 bases, with 11 bases sitting between them. CDR3 loop: CASSLALQDPYNEQFF. The CDR3 DNA is TGTGCCAGCAGCTTAGCCCTACAGGACCCCTACAATGAGCAGTTCTTC.

Points on this clone: Distinct nucleotide sequences in the sample also encode this CDR3. The gene calls are TRBV2 and TRBJ1-1, with D perhaps matching TRBD1 (5 bases). This CDR3 comprises 14 residues. V was clipped by 6 bases and J by 0 bases, with 11 bases between them. In germline, CDR1 is SNHLY, CDR2 FYNNEI. For the CDR3, the DNA is TGTGCCAGCAGCGTCGACAGAGTGAACACTGAAGCTTTCTTT. Encoded protein: CASSVDRVNTEAFF.

The chain carries TRBV7-8 and TRBJ1-5, with D hard to call. The CDR3 covers 13 residues. Trimming stripped 4 bases from V and 1 base from J, with 5 bases between. Looked up from germline, CDR1 is SGHVS and CDR2 is FQNEAQ. The CDR3 bases are TGTGCCAGCAGCTCAGGCAGCAATCAGCCCCAGCATTTT. Translation: CASSSGSNQPQHF.

The V and J genes are TRBV2 and TRBJ1-2; no firm D call. Germline-derived CDR1 and CDR2 are SNHLY and FYNNEI. V was shortened by 3 bases and J by 2 bases, with 7 bases between the two germline ends. CDR3 length equals 13 residues. The CDR3 nucleotides are TGTGCCAGCAGTGATGGGCAGAACTATGGCTACACCTTC. This translates into CASSDGQNYGYTF.

The chain combines TRBV19 with TRBJ1-2; maybe TRBD1 (5 bases). The CDR3 is 14 residues long. The germline V gene has CDR1 LNHDA and CDR2 SQIVND (reference sequence). V lost 1 base and J 2 bases, leaving 8 bases between the germline ends. The CDR3 DNA reads TGTGCCAGTAGTATAGCGGGGGACAACTATGGCTACACCTTC. Its translation is CASSIAGDNYGYTF. Filled out from reference TRBV19 and TRBJ1-2, the complete variable domain reads DGGITQSPKYLFRKEGQNVTLSCEQNLNHDAMYWYRQDPGQGLRLIYYSQIVNDFQKGDIAEGYSVSREKKESFPLTVTSAQKNPTAFYLCASSIAGDNYGYTFGSGTRLTVV.

This rearrangement joins TRBV27 to TRBJ2-7, with 10 positions matching TRBD1. Trimming at V came to 5 bases and at J to 4 bases, leaving 11 bases not matched to a gene. This CDR3 contains 16 residues. From germline, CDR1 is MNHEY and CDR2 SMNVEV (reference sequence). DNA for the CDR3: TGTGCCAGCAGTACCGGGACAGGGGCCCCATCTTACGAGCAGTACTTC. Translation: CASSTGTGAPSYEQYF.

In DNA, the CDR3 is TGCGCCAGCAGCTTGGATCCGTTGACAGGGCACGGGGCCAACGTCCTGACTTTC. Translating gives CASSLDPLTGHGANVLTF. The rearrangement uses TRBV5-1 and TRBJ2-6, with 7 bases fitting TRBD1. The CDR3 length is 18 residues. The V segment lost 0 bases and the J segment 4 bases; nucleotides outside the gene matches: 10. Germline V gives CDR1 SGHRS, CDR2 YFSETQ.

The J gene is TRBJ2-2, the V gene TRBV28; 8 positions agree with TRBD2. There are 14 residues in the CDR3. CDR1 MDHEN and CDR2 SYDVKM come from the germline V gene. Trimming cost V 5 bases and J 1 base; bases outside gene matches: 0. The CDR3 DNA reads TGTGCCAGCAGTAGCGGGGGGAACACCGGGGAGCTGTTTTTT. Its protein is CASSSGGNTGELFF.

A word on this clone: The sample carries other DNA sequences with the same CDR3. This sequence joins TRBV3-1 (or the pseudogene TRBV3-2) and TRBJ1-1; no reliable D call. CDR1 LGHDT and CDR2 YNNKEL come from the germline V gene (reference sequence). Trimming pared 0 bases from V and 1 base from J, leaving 6 bases between. This CDR3 comprises 14 residues. CDR3 DNA sequence: TGTGCCAGCAGCCAAGATCCGGGGAACACTGAAGCTTTCTTT. It yields the protein CASSQDPGNTEAFF.

This clone was seen only a few times. The chain uses TRBV6-4 and TRBJ1-6, with D possibly TRBD1 on 6 matching bases. Germline V gene data show CDR1 as MRHNA and CDR2 as SNTAGT. The CDR3 consists of 15 residues. Trimming removed 3 bases from V and 7 bases from J, with 13 bases in between. Written as DNA, the CDR3 is TGTGCCAGCAGTGAAACAGGGATTATGAATTCACCCCTCCACTTT. Its translation: CASSETGIMNSPLHF.

As DNA, the CDR3 is TGTGCCAGCAGCTTAGCGGGGCAACGAGAGACCCAGTACTTC. Protein product: CASSLAGQRETQYF. V is TRBV7-2 and J is TRBJ2-5; tentatively, D is TRBD1 (5 bases). With 0 bases removed from V and 4 bases from J, the gap between germline ends came to 9 bases. Germline assignment: CDR1 SGHTA and CDR2 FQGNSA. The CDR3 is made up of 14 amino acids. Full variable domain (rest looked up from reference TRBV7-2 and TRBJ2-5): GAGVSQSPSNKVTEKGKDVELRCDPISGHTALYWYRQSLGQGLEFLIYFQGNSAPDKSGLPSDRFSAERTGGSVSTLTIQRTQQEDSAVYLCASSLAGQRETQYFGPGTRLLVL.

CDR3 DNA sequence: TGTGCCAGCAGTGATCTACGGACAGAGTTGCAGTATTTT. Encoded protein: CASSDLRTELQYF. The chain couples TRBV6-2 or TRBV6-3 to TRBJ2-3; D perhaps matches TRBD1 (6 bases). Germline V gene sequence: CDR1 MNHEY, CDR2 SVGEGT. The CDR3 has 13 amino acids. Trimming stripped 5 bases from V and 11 bases from J, with 17 bases between.

This chain connects TRBV5-1 to TRBJ1-5, with D unresolved. CDR1 and CDR2 (germline): SGHRS, YFSETQ. This CDR3 comprises 14 residues. V shed 0 bases and J shed 2 bases, with 6 bases lying between them. CDR3 DNA: TGCGCCAGCAGCTTGGCCGGAGGCAATCAGCCCCAGCATTTT. Translation: CASSLAGGNQPQHF.

In this sample, this clone turned up a few times. This sample also contains other DNA sequences that code for the same CDR3. V usage is TRBV11-2 and J usage is TRBJ1-1; D remains unclear. Trimming left V 2 bases short and J 0 bases short, with 4 bases between. The CDR3 covers 13 residues. Germline values: CDR1 SGHAT, CDR2 FQNNGV. This chain's CDR3 is CASSLQMNTEAFF. DNA of the CDR3: TGTGCCAGCAGCTTACAGATGAACACTGAAGCTTTCTTT.

The chain couples TRBV14 to TRBJ2-7; 9 nucleotides line up with TRBD2. V shed 1 base, J shed 4 bases, and the junction held 5 bases outside the gene matches. Germline V gene data show CDR1 as SGHDN and CDR2 as FVKESK. The CDR3 spans 15 residues. The DNA for the CDR3 is TGTGCCAGCAGCCAAGTTCCTAGCGGGGTGTACGAGCAGTACTTC. Translated, it gives CASSQVPSGVYEQYF.

The chain carries TRBV19 and TRBJ1-1, with 8 positions matching TRBD1. This CDR3 contains 15 residues. Losses at the gene ends were 4 bases for V and 5 bases for J; bases not matched to a gene: 9. Germline V gene sequence: CDR1 LNHDA, CDR2 SQIVND (reference sequence). CDR3 in amino acids: CASSKFQGARTEAFF. Here the CDR3 DNA reads TGTGCCAGTAGTAAGTTTCAGGGGGCAAGGACTGAAGCTTTCTTT.

The table lists this clone with a count of one. The chain employs TRBV25-1 and TRBJ1-6; D is ambiguous. V lost 4 bases to trimming and J lost 0 bases, with 7 bases between them. CDR1 MGHDK and CDR2 SYGVNS come from the germline V gene. The CDR3 is made up of 15 amino acids. CDR3 protein: CASSGQFSYNSPLHF. The CDR3 DNA is TGTGCCAGCAGTGGACAATTCTCCTATAATTCACCCCTCCACTTT.

As DNA, the CDR3 is TGTGCCAGCAGCCGCACTTTGGGAGGACAAGAGACCCAGTACTTC. It is translated as CASSRTLGGQETQYF. V is TRBV3-1 (or the pseudogene TRBV3-2) and J is TRBJ2-5; TRBD2 is a possible D gene (6 bases). Trimming left V 4 bases short and J 2 bases short, with 14 bases between. CDR1 and CDR2 from the germline V gene are LGHDT and YNNKEL (reference sequence). This CDR3 has 15 amino acids.

This chain joins TRBV7-9 and TRBJ1-6, with a possible D match to TRBD1 (6 bases). Germline V gene lookup returns CDR1 SEHNR and CDR2 FQNEAQ (reference sequence). Trimming shortened V by 4 bases and J by 2 bases, and 9 bases separated the two germline ends. The CDR3 is 15 amino acids. DNA of the CDR3: TGTGCCAGCAGCTCACAGGGCACCTATAATTCACCCCTCCACTTT. This sequence encodes CASSSQGTYNSPLHF.

This chain links TRBV9 with TRBJ2-3, with D tentatively TRBD1 (5 bases). CDR1 is SGDLS, CDR2 YYNGEE, per germline. Trimming cost V 3 bases and J 3 bases, with 11 bases left between them. CDR3 length: 14 residues. The CDR3 is CASSARAHTDTQYF. The CDR3 DNA sequence: TGTGCCAGCAGCGCCAGGGCCCATACAGATACGCAGTATTTT.

The gene calls are TRBV5-8 and TRBJ1-4; D ambiguous. CDR3 length: 14 residues. The V gene's germline CDR1 is SGHTS and CDR2 YDEGEE. The V end lost 3 bases, the J end lost 3 bases, and 9 bases lay between the germline ends. CDR3 amino acids: CASSSRPPNEKLFF. Here the CDR3 DNA reads TGTGCCAGCAGCTCGCGGCCTCCTAATGAAAAACTGTTTTTT.

CDR3 sequence (DNA): TGTGCCAGCAGTTTCCACAGTAGTCAGCCCCAGCATTTT. Translation gives CASSFHSSQPQHF. The chain is built from TRBV28 and TRBJ1-5; D unresolved. CDR1 and CDR2 (germline): MDHEN, SYDVKM. V lost 3 bases and J 6 bases, leaving 9 bases between the germline ends. CDR3 length equals 13 residues.

V is TRBV5-1 and J is TRBJ2-2; tentative D call: TRBD1 (7 bases). The CDR3 has 15 residues. The germline gives CDR1 SGHRS, CDR2 YFSETQ. V was cut by 0 bases and J by 6 bases, with 12 bases left in between. This CDR3 is CASSLDGRGAGELFF. In nucleotides, the CDR3 is TGCGCCAGCAGCTTGGACGGCAGGGGGGCCGGGGAGCTGTTTTTT.

This clone was seen once. CDR3 coding DNA: TGTGCCAGCAGCTCCAGCGACAGGGGAGATGTTCGGAACACTGAAGCTTTCTTT. This gives the protein CASSSSDRGDVRNTEAFF. The chain uses TRBV7-6 and TRBJ1-1; 8 bases line up with TRBD1. Germline-derived CDR1 and CDR2 are SGHVS and FNYEAQ. J was trimmed by 1 base and V by 4 bases; bases with no gene match: 14. The CDR3 runs to 18 residues.

The V and J genes are TRBV7-9 and TRBJ2-3; possible D gene TRBD2, 7 bases. Germline assignment: CDR1 SEHNR and CDR2 FQNEAQ (reference sequence). The V and J ends lost 1 base and 2 bases respectively, with 10 bases between them. The CDR3 is made up of 15 amino acids. The CDR3 region has the DNA TGTGCCAGCAGCTTAGATGCGGGGGCCACAGATACGCAGTATTTT. Translation gives CASSLDAGATDTQYF.